The 18 T cell receptor beta chains reported below all come from one sample, sequenced in a study of response to subunit inactivated influenza vaccine. Each CDR3 protein gets one entry after TCRdb re-called the RT-PCR reads with MiXCR. The data hold 650,000 to 800,000 distinct CDR3 sequences, with around 14% observed a single time. Sequences were derived from PBMCs from blood, sampled less than 15 days before vaccination. The receptors were gathered from a man aged 50 to 59 who received an inactivated influenza vaccine.

The chain carries TRBV27 and TRBJ1-6; perhaps TRBD1 as D (5 bases). The length of the CDR3 is 15 residues. V lost 4 bases, J lost 7 bases, and 14 bases lay in between. The germline gives CDR1 MNHEY, CDR2 SMNVEV (reference sequence). Written as DNA, the CDR3 is TGTGCCAGCAGTTCCCGGGACGGTGAGAATTCACCCCTCCACTTT. It codes for CASSSRDGENSPLHF.

The CDR3, as DNA: TGTGCCAGCAGCAAGACAGGGGGGAGTTATTCACCCCTCCACTTT. Translating it yields CASSKTGGSYSPLHF. V gene TRBV7-2 combines with J gene TRBJ1-6; 9 bases fit TRBD1. V lost 5 bases to trimming and J lost 8 bases; unmatched junction nucleotides: 7. CDR1 SGHTA and CDR2 FQGNSA come from the germline V gene. The CDR3 extends over 15 amino acids.

The chain is built from TRBV20-1 and TRBJ2-2, with 9 bases matching TRBD2. J gave up 7 bases and V 0 bases, and 12 bases lay outside the gene matches. Germline V gene data show CDR1 as DFQATT and CDR2 as SNEGSKA (reference sequence). This CDR3 has 17 amino acids. DNA of the CDR3: TGCAGTGCTAGAGATCTTGCGGGAGGGCCCCTGGGCGGGGAGCTGTTTTTT. Its protein product is CSARDLAGGPLGGELFF.

The genes are TRBV4-3 and TRBJ1-3, with 9 bases that match TRBD1. J lost 8 bases, V lost 1 base, and 6 bases had no gene match. The CDR3 sequence is 15 residues long. Germline values: CDR1 LGHNA, CDR2 YSLEER. CDR3 nucleotides: TGCGCCAGCAGCCAAGCATGGGACAGGGTATACACCATATATTTT. Translation gives CASSQAWDRVYTIYF.

This clonotype has a count of ten or more. The CDR3 protein is CASSLPWDEQYF. The CDR3 nucleotides are TGTGCCAGCAGCTTACCGTGGGACGAGCAGTACTTC. V usage is TRBV7-8 and J usage is TRBJ2-7; D gene uncertain. The CDR3 contains 12 residues. The ends were cut back, 2 bases at V and 5 bases at J, with 7 bases in the middle. Germline lookup yields CDR1 SGHVS and CDR2 FQNEAQ.

CDR3 protein: CASSDQPGQGDYEQYF. The CDR3 nucleotides read TGTGCCAGCAGCGACCAACCGGGACAGGGAGACTACGAGCAGTACTTC. The rearrangement uses TRBV3-1 and TRBJ2-7; 9 positions agree with TRBD1. Germline V gene sequence: CDR1 LGHDT, CDR2 YNNKEL (reference sequence). Unmatched junction bases numbered 11, after V lost 5 bases and J lost 3 bases. The CDR3 loop spans 16 amino acids.

This clonotype was counted a few times. The V and J genes are TRBV24-1 and TRBJ1-1; 11 bases match TRBD1. CDR1 is KGHDR and CDR2 is SFDVKD in the germline V gene. With 7 bases clipped from V and 0 bases from J, the junction kept 3 bases outside the gene matches. The CDR3 is 15 residues long. The DNA for the CDR3 is TGTGCCACCAGGAGGACAGGGGGCGTGAACACTGAAGCTTTCTTT. Amino acids: CATRRTGGVNTEAFF.

This chain uses TRBV6-1 with TRBJ1-1, with TRBD1 as a possible D gene (5 bases). Germline V gene data show CDR1 as MNHNS and CDR2 as SASEGT. V lost 8 bases to trimming and J lost 0 bases, with 19 bases between them. There are 16 residues in the CDR3. CDR3 nucleotides: TGTGCCAGCCGTATCCGATCGGGGCAGTTGAACACTGAAGCTTTCTTT. Translated, it gives CASRIRSGQLNTEAFF.

The V call is TRBV20-1, the J call TRBJ2-5; 7 nucleotides agree with TRBD2. This CDR3 comprises 15 residues. The J segment lost 1 base and the V segment lost 4 bases, leaving 9 bases of the junction unmatched. Germline V gene sequence: CDR1 DFQATT, CDR2 SNEGSKA (reference sequence). The CDR3 here is CSAKGTTTSQETQYF. CDR3 nucleotides: TGCAGTGCTAAAGGGACTACTACTTCCCAAGAGACCCAGTACTTC.

The chain links TRBV5-1 to TRBJ2-4; 8 bases match TRBD1. CDR3 length: 15 residues. The V gene's germline CDR1 is SGHRS and CDR2 YFSETQ. V dropped 3 bases and J dropped 4; count of bases not matched to a gene: 6. The CDR3 reads CASSSGTGTKNIQYF. CDR3 in DNA: TGCGCCAGCAGCTCTGGGACAGGTACAAAAAACATTCAGTACTTC.

The rearrangement joins TRBV6-5 to TRBJ2-3, with D uncertain. Germline V lookup: CDR1 MNHEY, CDR2 SVGAGI. This CDR3 region has 16 residues. The V end lost 0 bases, the J end lost 6 bases, and 16 bases lay between the germline ends. As DNA, the CDR3 is TGTGCCAGCAGTTACTCGAAGTCACAGTTGACCGATACGCAGTATTTT. The encoded protein is CASSYSKSQLTDTQYF.

The chain has TRBV7-8 and TRBJ2-2; 7 positions match TRBD1. J gave up 4 bases and V 4 bases, and 15 bases lay outside the gene matches. Germline V gene lookup returns CDR1 SGHVS and CDR2 FQNEAQ. The CDR3 is made up of 18 amino acids. In nucleotides, the CDR3 is TGTGCCAGCAGCTCCAAGGCCTCCGGGACAGTCGGCACCGGGGAGCTGTTTTTT. Amino acids: CASSSKASGTVGTGELFF. Full variable domain (rest looked up from reference TRBV7-8 and TRBJ2-2): GAGVSQSPRYKVAKRGQDVALRCDPISGHVSLFWYQQALGQGPEFLTYFQNEAQLDKSGLPSDRFFAERPEGSVSTLKIQRTQQEDSAVYLCASSSKASGTVGTGELFFGEGSRLTVL.

This clonotype was detected ten times or more. The V gene is TRBV5-1, the J gene TRBJ2-1, with D possibly TRBD2 on 6 matching bases. Germline V gives CDR1 SGHRS, CDR2 YFSETQ. The CDR3 is 15 residues long. The V end lost 0 bases, the J end lost 4 bases, and 11 bases lay between the germline ends. CDR3 bases: TGCGCCAGCAGCTTGGGAGCGGGCGCTTACAATGAGCAGTTCTTC. Residues: CASSLGAGAYNEQFF.

This clonotype has more than one count but fewer than ten. The genes are TRBV12-3 or TRBV12-4 and TRBJ2-3; D is unclear. Trimming stripped 3 bases from V and 7 bases from J, with 17 bases between. CDR3 length: 15 residues. The CDR3 DNA is TGTGCCAGCAGTTTCAGAGATTCGGGTGGAAATACGCAGTATTTT. Translation gives CASSFRDSGGNTQYF.

The rearrangement uses TRBV20-1 and TRBJ2-1; maybe TRBD2 (6 bases). This CDR3 is 15 amino acids long. Germline loops: CDR1 DFQATT, CDR2 SNEGSKA (reference sequence). Trimming pared 6 bases from V and 3 bases from J, leaving 18 bases between. The chain's CDR3 is CSAPVSAGSYNEQFF. CDR3 nucleotide sequence: TGCAGTGCCCCCGTCTCTGCGGGGAGCTACAATGAGCAGTTCTTC.

This clonotype was seen ten or more times. The V gene is TRBV20-1, the J gene TRBJ2-5; TRBD1 agrees at 7 bases. The J segment lost 4 bases and the V segment lost 3 bases, leaving 2 bases of the junction unmatched. This CDR3 region has 12 residues. Germline loops: CDR1 DFQATT, CDR2 SNEGSKA (reference sequence). The CDR3 sequence: CSASRDRETQYF. Here the CDR3 DNA reads TGCAGTGCTAGCCGGGACAGAGAGACCCAGTACTTC.

This clonotype was seen only a few times. The genes are TRBV7-9 and TRBJ2-1; D not resolved. Germline V gene data show CDR1 as SEHNR and CDR2 as FQNEAQ (reference sequence). V shed 5 bases and J shed 5 bases, with 13 bases lying between them. The CDR3 is 14 amino acids. CDR3 in amino acids: CASSIGPDNNEQFF. CDR3 DNA sequence: TGTGCCAGCAGCATAGGACCAGATAACAATGAGCAGTTCTTC.

The chain uses TRBV5-1 and TRBJ1-1, with TRBD1 matching 8 bases. J was trimmed by 3 bases and V by 3 bases; bases with no gene match: 13. Germline CDR1 and CDR2: SGHRS and YFSETQ. The CDR3 sequence is 17 residues long. DNA for the CDR3: TGCGCCAGCAGCTCCTATACAGGGGGAGAGGCGGACACTGAAGCTTTCTTT. This translates into CASSSYTGGEADTEAFF.